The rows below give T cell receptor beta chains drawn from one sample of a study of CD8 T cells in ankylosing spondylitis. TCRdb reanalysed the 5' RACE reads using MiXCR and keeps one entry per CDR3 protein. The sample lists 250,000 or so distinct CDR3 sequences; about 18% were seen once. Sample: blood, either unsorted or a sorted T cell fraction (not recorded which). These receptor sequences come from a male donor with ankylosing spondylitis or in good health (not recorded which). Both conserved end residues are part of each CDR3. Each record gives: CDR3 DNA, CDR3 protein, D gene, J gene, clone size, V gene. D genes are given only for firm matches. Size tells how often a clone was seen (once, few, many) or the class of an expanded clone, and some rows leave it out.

CDR3 DNA: TGTGCCAGCAGCCAAGATACGGGTCTAGCGGGAAACGAGCAGTACTTC
CDR3 protein: CASSQDTGLAGNEQYF
D gene: TRBD2
J gene: TRBJ2-7
clone size: many
V gene: TRBV14

CDR3 DNA: TGTGCCAGCAGCCCGAAGGAGGGCCGAATTAATGAGCAGTTCTTC
CDR3 protein: CASSPKEGRINEQFF
D gene: -
J gene: TRBJ2-1
clone size: -
V gene: TRBV27

CDR3 DNA: TGCAGTGCTAGAGCTCCGCCAGTCGGGACAAACTCCTACGAGCAGTACTTC
CDR3 protein: CSARAPPVGTNSYEQYF
D gene: -
J gene: TRBJ2-7
clone size: -
V gene: TRBV20-1

CDR3 DNA: TGTGCCAGCAGCCCGATGATGAGGACTAGCGGGAGTCATGTCGAGCAGTACTTC
CDR3 protein: CASSPMMRTSGSHVEQYF
D gene: TRBD2
J gene: TRBJ2-7
clone size: many
V gene: TRBV7-6

CDR3 DNA: TGTGCCAGCAGCTTAGAAACAGGGAATGTAGCCCCTTACAATGAGCAGTTCTTC
CDR3 protein: CASSLETGNVAPYNEQFF
D gene: -
J gene: TRBJ2-1
clone size: few
V gene: TRBV11-2

CDR3 DNA: TGTGCCAGCAGCTTTCCAGGACTAGCGGGAGTGGGTACGCAGTATTTT
CDR3 protein: CASSFPGLAGVGTQYF
D gene: TRBD2
J gene: TRBJ2-3
clone size: once
V gene: TRBV7-8

CDR3 DNA: TGTGCCATCAGAGGGGCCGGGGGTACCGGGGAGCTGTTTTTT
CDR3 protein: CAIRGAGGTGELFF
D gene: -
J gene: TRBJ2-2
clone size: many
V gene: TRBV10-3

CDR3 DNA: TGCAGCGTTGCCCCTAGCGGTCAAGAGACCCAGTACTTC
CDR3 protein: CSVAPSGQETQYF
D gene: TRBD2
J gene: TRBJ2-5
clone size: many
V gene: TRBV29-1

CDR3 DNA: TGTGCCAGCAGCCCTCAGACTAGCAGAGAGACCCAGTACTTC
CDR3 protein: CASSPQTSRETQYF
D gene: TRBD2
J gene: TRBJ2-5
clone size: -
V gene: TRBV7-9

CDR3 DNA: TGCAGCGCCACGACAGGGGAAGGTCAGCCCCAGCATTTT
CDR3 protein: CSATTGEGQPQHF
D gene: TRBD1
J gene: TRBJ1-5
clone size: few
V gene: TRBV29-1

CDR3 DNA: TGTGCCTGGAGTGGGGACACCAACTACGAGCAGTACTTC
CDR3 protein: CAWSGDTNYEQYF
D gene: -
J gene: TRBJ2-7
clone size: many
V gene: TRBV30

CDR3 DNA: TGCAGCGTTGATGGTCCGGAATCCTACGAGCAGTACTTC
CDR3 protein: CSVDGPESYEQYF
D gene: -
J gene: TRBJ2-7
clone size: few
V gene: TRBV29-1

CDR3 DNA: TGTGCCAGCAGTTCCCTAGCCGGAGGGGGCGATGAGCAGTTCTTC
CDR3 protein: CASSSLAGGGDEQFF
D gene: -
J gene: TRBJ2-1
clone size: -
V gene: TRBV6-5

CDR3 DNA: TGTGCCAGCAAGGGTTCTTCTTACTACGAGCAGTACTTC
CDR3 protein: CASKGSSYYEQYF
D gene: -
J gene: TRBJ2-7
clone size: few
V gene: TRBV5-6

CDR3 DNA: TGTGCCAGCAGCTACCCCTTGGAGGACAATGAAAAACTGTTTTTT
CDR3 protein: CASSYPLEDNEKLFF
D gene: -
J gene: TRBJ1-4
clone size: -
V gene: TRBV7-9

CDR3 DNA: TGCAGCGTAGACGAAGGGCTACAAGAGACCCAGTACTTC
CDR3 protein: CSVDEGLQETQYF
D gene: -
J gene: TRBJ2-5
clone size: -
V gene: TRBV29-1

CDR3 DNA: TGTGCCAGCAGTCCCGGGACTAGGGGGCATGAGCAGTTCTTC
CDR3 protein: CASSPGTRGHEQFF
D gene: -
J gene: TRBJ2-1
clone size: many
V gene: TRBV27

CDR3 DNA: TGTGCCATCAGCGAAACCGGGCCTAGTTGTAGCACAGATACGCAGTATTTT
CDR3 protein: CAISETGPSCSTDTQYF
D gene: -
J gene: TRBJ2-3
clone size: few
V gene: TRBV10-3

CDR3 DNA: TGCAGTGCTAGACATTATGGACCCTCATCCTACAATGAGCAGTTCTTC
CDR3 protein: CSARHYGPSSYNEQFF
D gene: -
J gene: TRBJ2-1
clone size: -
V gene: TRBV20-1

CDR3 DNA: TGTGCCAGCAGTTTAAGTCAGCCCCAGCATTTT
CDR3 protein: CASSLSQPQHF
D gene: -
J gene: TRBJ1-5
clone size: -
V gene: TRBV28

CDR3 DNA: TGTGCCAGCAGTTTACCTCAGGGAGTTCCCCATGGCTACACCTTC
CDR3 protein: CASSLPQGVPHGYTF
D gene: -
J gene: TRBJ1-2
clone size: -
V gene: TRBV12-3/TRBV12-4

CDR3 DNA: TGCAGCGTTCGCACGGCAGCTAACTATGGCTACACCTTC
CDR3 protein: CSVRTAANYGYTF
D gene: -
J gene: TRBJ1-2
clone size: many
V gene: TRBV29-1

CDR3 DNA: TGTGCCATCACTTCTAGCGGGATAGTATCTGGGGCCAACGTCCTGACTTTC
CDR3 protein: CAITSSGIVSGANVLTF
D gene: TRBD2
J gene: TRBJ2-6
clone size: -
V gene: TRBV10-3

CDR3 DNA: TGCAGTGCTAGACCAAACAGCGGGAGGCCCAGTGAGCAGTTCTTC
CDR3 protein: CSARPNSGRPSEQFF
D gene: TRBD2
J gene: TRBJ2-1
clone size: -
V gene: TRBV20-1

CDR3 DNA: TGTGCCAGCAGCTTAAACAAAAACCCGAACACCGGGGAGCTGTTTTTT
CDR3 protein: CASSLNKNPNTGELFF
D gene: -
J gene: TRBJ2-2
clone size: -
V gene: TRBV7-9

CDR3 DNA: TGCAGTGTTCCGCCTGGCATCAGGCAAGGAGGGACCCAGTACTTC
CDR3 protein: CSVPPGIRQGGTQYF
D gene: -
J gene: TRBJ2-5
clone size: -
V gene: TRBV20-1

CDR3 DNA: TGCAGCGTTGAAGGGAGCGGGAGCGCGCAGTATTTT
CDR3 protein: CSVEGSGSAQYF
D gene: TRBD2
J gene: TRBJ2-3
clone size: -
V gene: TRBV29-1

CDR3 DNA: TGCGCCAGCAGCCAAGGACATCAGCCCCAGCATTTT
CDR3 protein: CASSQGHQPQHF
D gene: -
J gene: TRBJ1-5
clone size: few
V gene: TRBV4-1

CDR3 DNA: TGCACGGGGTTTGGGGCCCTCCTAGCCAAAAACATTCAGTACTTC
CDR3 protein: CTGFGALLAKNIQYF
D gene: -
J gene: TRBJ2-4
clone size: -
V gene: TRBV29-1

CDR3 DNA: TGCAGTGCTAGAGATTCTAGCGGGGATTACAATGAGCAGTTCTTC
CDR3 protein: CSARDSSGDYNEQFF
D gene: TRBD2
J gene: TRBJ2-1
clone size: -
V gene: TRBV20-1

CDR3 DNA: TGTGCCAGCAGTTTATCAAGTGTAGGCGAGCAGTACTTC
CDR3 protein: CASSLSSVGEQYF
D gene: -
J gene: TRBJ2-7
clone size: -
V gene: TRBV27

CDR3 DNA: TGTGCCAGCGGAGAAGCGGGAGCGATTAGGGGGGAGCAGTACTTC
CDR3 protein: CASGEAGAIRGEQYF
D gene: TRBD2
J gene: TRBJ2-7
clone size: many
V gene: TRBV2

CDR3 DNA: TGTGCCAGCAGTTTCTTCCCCCAGGGGGCCAACGTCCTGACTTTC
CDR3 protein: CASSFFPQGANVLTF
D gene: -
J gene: TRBJ2-6
clone size: few
V gene: TRBV12-3/TRBV12-4

CDR3 DNA: TGTGCCAGTAGTATGACAGGCCACGAGCAGTACTTC
CDR3 protein: CASSMTGHEQYF
D gene: -
J gene: TRBJ2-7
clone size: once
V gene: TRBV19

CDR3 DNA: TGCAGCGTTGAGCAGGGCGTTTCCGGGGAGCTGTTTTTT
CDR3 protein: CSVEQGVSGELFF
D gene: -
J gene: TRBJ2-2
clone size: few
V gene: TRBV29-1

CDR3 DNA: TGTGCCAGCAGTATACAGAGCTCCTACGAGCAGTACTTC
CDR3 protein: CASSIQSSYEQYF
D gene: -
J gene: TRBJ2-7
clone size: few
V gene: TRBV28

CDR3 DNA: TGTGCCATCAGTGAAACACAGGGGGGTCGCGAGACCCAGTACTTC
CDR3 protein: CAISETQGGRETQYF
D gene: TRBD1
J gene: TRBJ2-5
clone size: many
V gene: TRBV10-3

CDR3 DNA: TGTGCTAGTGGTTTGTCGGGGGACTATGGCTACACCTTC
CDR3 protein: CASGLSGDYGYTF
D gene: -
J gene: TRBJ1-2
clone size: -
V gene: TRBV12-5

CDR3 DNA: TGTGCCAGCAGTGTACCACAGGGAGCAACACAAGAGACCCAGTACTTC
CDR3 protein: CASSVPQGATQETQYF
D gene: -
J gene: TRBJ2-5
clone size: -
V gene: TRBV2